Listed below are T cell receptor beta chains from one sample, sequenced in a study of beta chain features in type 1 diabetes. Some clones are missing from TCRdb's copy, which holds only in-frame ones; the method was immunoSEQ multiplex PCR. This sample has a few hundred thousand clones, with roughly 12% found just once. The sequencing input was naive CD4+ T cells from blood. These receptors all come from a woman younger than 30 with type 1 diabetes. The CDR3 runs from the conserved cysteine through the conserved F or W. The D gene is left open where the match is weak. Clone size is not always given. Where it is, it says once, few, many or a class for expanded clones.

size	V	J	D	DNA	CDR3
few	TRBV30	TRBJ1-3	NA	TGTGCCTGGAGCGCCAGGGGACGGATCTCTGGAAACACCATATATTTT	CAWSARGRISGNTIYF
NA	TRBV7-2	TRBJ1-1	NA	TGTGCCAGCGGCACTCCCGGGAGGAACACTGAAGCTTTCTTT	CASGTPGRNTEAFF
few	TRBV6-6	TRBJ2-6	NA	TGTGCCAGCTCGTACTCTGGGGCCAACGTCCTGACTTTC	CASSYSGANVLTF
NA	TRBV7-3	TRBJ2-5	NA	TGTGCCAGCAGCCGCGGGACGGGCCAAGAGACCCAGTACTTC	CASSRGTGQETQYF
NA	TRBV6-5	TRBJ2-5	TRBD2	TGTGCCAGCAGACCCGGACTAGCTACCCAGTACTTC	CASRPGLATQYF
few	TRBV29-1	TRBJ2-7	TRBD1	TGCAGCGTTGCGAGGACAGGGGTTAACGAGCAGTACTTC	CSVARTGVNEQYF
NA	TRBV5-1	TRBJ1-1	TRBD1	TGCGCCAGCAGCTTGGGGGACAGGGCTGTTGAAGCTTTCTTT	CASSLGDRAVEAFF
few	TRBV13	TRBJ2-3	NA	TGTGCCAGCAGCTTAGGAGTCTCGGGGGAGTTGGAGACGCAGTATTTT	CASSLGVSGELETQYF
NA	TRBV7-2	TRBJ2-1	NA	TGTGCCAGCAGCTTAACGCGACTGCTCCATGAGCAGTTCTTC	CASSLTRLLHEQFF
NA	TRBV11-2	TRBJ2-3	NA	TGTGCCAGCAGCGTGGACGGGAATACGCAGTATTTT	CASSVDGNTQYF